This is a list of T cell receptor beta chains from one sample in a study of blood T cell repertoires in COVID-19. Sequencing was performed with immunoSEQ multiplex PCR; in TCRdb, only in-frame clones are kept and a portion is missing. In the table there are fewer than 500,000 clones, more than 75% of which are singletons. Sequencing input: peripheral blood. Source of these receptors: a human donor with acute or convalescent COVID-19. The donor label of this sample is uncertain. CDR3s leave out the opening cysteine and the closing phenylalanine or tryptophan. For some rows the clone size is stated as once, few or many, or as a class when expanded; others skip it.

few	TRBV5-1	TRBJ1-2	ASSGNRGSRGYT
-	TRBV5-1	TRBJ1-1	ASSPTEGGQNTEAF
-	TRBV6-5	TRBJ1-3	ASRQLAGNTIY
once	TRBV7-9	TRBJ1-5	ASSLGPLGVKPQH
few	TRBV2	TRBJ2-7	ASSADRIPYEQY
-	TRBV2	TRBJ1-1	ASSEFRLTNTEAF
-	TRBV10-3	TRBJ1-2	AISEQARGLYGYT
-	TRBV29-1	TRBJ2-1	SAPVAGGRNEQF
-	TRBV19	TRBJ1-5	ATRAGTGSFQPQH
-	TRBV6-5	TRBJ1-3	ASTGRGSGNTIY
-	TRBV6-5	TRBJ1-2	ASSYSWTANYGYT
-	TRBV6-5	TRBJ1-6	ASSYSANSPLH
-	TRBV10-3	TRBJ1-3	AITPLRPGQSGNTIY
-	TRBV15	TRBJ2-7	ATSKERGGYEQY
-	TRBV29-1	TRBJ2-7	SVVGALFEGSYEQY
-	TRBV28	TRBJ2-1	ASSVKGQGRDNEQF
-	TRBV7-9	TRBJ2-7	ASSLGLYYEQY
-	TRBV11-2	TRBJ2-3	ASSLVGGSGADTQY
few	TRBV2	TRBJ1-3	ASSQQGVSGNTIY
-	TRBV3-1/TRBV3-2	TRBJ1-6	ASSQGTAYNSPLH
-	TRBV19	TRBJ1-1	ASSIYGQGTEAF
-	TRBV27	TRBJ1-1	ASYRTGKNTEAF
-	TRBV7-2	TRBJ2-3	ASSLDGYTQY
-	TRBV20-1	TRBJ2-7	SGDNAYEQY
-	TRBV7-8	TRBJ1-3	ASSLAAQGRPTIY
-	TRBV14	TRBJ1-2	ASSLEGAYGYT
once	TRBV5-4	TRBJ2-7	ASSPPRGVAGANYEQY
-	TRBV3-1/TRBV3-2	TRBJ2-2	ASSVGLNTGELF
few	TRBV19	TRBJ1-5	ASSIDSGTAIYQPQH
-	TRBV10-3	TRBJ1-5	AISKDRGSNQPQH
-	TRBV5-5	TRBJ2-5	ASSLGGGKETQY
once	TRBV3-1/TRBV3-2	TRBJ1-4	ASSGKLGVIGKLF
-	TRBV15	TRBJ2-1	ATSRESSYNEQF
-	TRBV6-5	TRBJ2-1	ASSRTSGYNEQF
-	TRBV15	TRBJ2-4	ATSREWGQENIQY
-	TRBV15	TRBJ2-1	ATSRGEGGRNEQF
once	TRBV27	TRBJ1-5	ASSRPSSGNQPQH
-	TRBV6-6	TRBJ2-5	ASSHPTGEVETQY
-	TRBV18	TRBJ1-5	ASSPGRHSNQPQH
once	TRBV18	TRBJ2-2	ASSSQTGGPNTGELF
-	TRBV10-3	TRBJ2-1	AISFSGSSYNEQF